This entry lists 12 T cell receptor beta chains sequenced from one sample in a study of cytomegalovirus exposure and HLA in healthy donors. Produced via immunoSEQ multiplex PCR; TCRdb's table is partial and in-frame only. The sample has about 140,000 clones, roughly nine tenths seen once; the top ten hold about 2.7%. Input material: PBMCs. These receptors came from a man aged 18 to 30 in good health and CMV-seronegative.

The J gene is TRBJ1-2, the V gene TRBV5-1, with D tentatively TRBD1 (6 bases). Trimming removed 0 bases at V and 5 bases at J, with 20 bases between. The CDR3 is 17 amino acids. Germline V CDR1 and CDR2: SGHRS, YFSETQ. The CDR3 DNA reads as TGCGCCAGCAGCTTGGCCTGGGGTCTCGGGACAAAGTATGGCTACACCTTC. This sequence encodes CASSLAWGLGTKYGYTF.

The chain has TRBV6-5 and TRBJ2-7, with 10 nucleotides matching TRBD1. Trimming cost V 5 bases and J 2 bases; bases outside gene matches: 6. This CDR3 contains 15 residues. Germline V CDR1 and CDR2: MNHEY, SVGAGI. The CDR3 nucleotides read TGTGCCAGCAGTACGGGACAGGGGACACCCTACGAGCAGTACTTC. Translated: CASSTGQGTPYEQYF.

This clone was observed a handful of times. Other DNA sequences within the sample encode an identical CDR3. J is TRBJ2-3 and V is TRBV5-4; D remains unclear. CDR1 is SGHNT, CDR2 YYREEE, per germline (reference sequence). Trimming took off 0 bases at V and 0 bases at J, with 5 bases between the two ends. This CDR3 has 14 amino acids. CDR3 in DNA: TGTGCCAGCAGCTTGGCCGGGAGCACAGATACGCAGTATTTT. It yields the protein CASSLAGSTDTQYF.

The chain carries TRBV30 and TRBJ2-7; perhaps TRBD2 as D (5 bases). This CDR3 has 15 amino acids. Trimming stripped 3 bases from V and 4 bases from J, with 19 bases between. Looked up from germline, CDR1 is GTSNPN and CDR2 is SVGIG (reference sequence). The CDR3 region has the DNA TGTGCCTGGAGGACTAAGGACCCAACCAGGTACGAGCAGTACTTC. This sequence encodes CAWRTKDPTRYEQYF.

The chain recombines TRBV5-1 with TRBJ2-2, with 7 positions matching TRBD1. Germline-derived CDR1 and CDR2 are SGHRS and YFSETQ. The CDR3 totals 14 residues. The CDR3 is CVGSRDRNTGELFF. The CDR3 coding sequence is TGCGTCGGAAGCCGGGACAGGAACACCGGGGAGCTGTTTTTT.

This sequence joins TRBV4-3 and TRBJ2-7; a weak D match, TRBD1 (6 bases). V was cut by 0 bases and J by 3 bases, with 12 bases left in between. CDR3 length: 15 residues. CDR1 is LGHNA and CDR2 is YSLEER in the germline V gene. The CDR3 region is CASSQEQGSIYEQYF. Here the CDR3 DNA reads TGCGCCAGCAGCCAAGAACAGGGATCAATCTACGAGCAGTACTTC.

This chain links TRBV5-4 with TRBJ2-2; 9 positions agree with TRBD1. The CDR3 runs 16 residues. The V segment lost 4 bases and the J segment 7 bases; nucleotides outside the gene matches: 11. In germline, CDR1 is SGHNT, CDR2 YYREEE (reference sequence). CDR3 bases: TGTGCCAGCAGCCCCGCCGGGACAGGGCGTGGCGGGGAGCTGTTTTTT. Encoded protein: CASSPAGTGRGGELFF.

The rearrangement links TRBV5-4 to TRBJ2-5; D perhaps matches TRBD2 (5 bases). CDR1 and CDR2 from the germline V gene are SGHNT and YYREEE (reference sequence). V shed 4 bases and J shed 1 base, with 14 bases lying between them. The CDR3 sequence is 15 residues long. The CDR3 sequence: CASSPLGSAQETQYF. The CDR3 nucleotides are TGTGCCAGCAGCCCCCTCGGTAGCGCCCAAGAGACCCAGTACTTC. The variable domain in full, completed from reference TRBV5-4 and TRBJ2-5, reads ETGVTQSPTHLIKTRGQQVTLRCSSQSGHNTVSWYQQALGQGPQFIFQYYREEENGRGNFPPRFSGLQFPNYSSELNVNALELDDSALYLCASSPLGSAQETQYFGPGTRLLVL.

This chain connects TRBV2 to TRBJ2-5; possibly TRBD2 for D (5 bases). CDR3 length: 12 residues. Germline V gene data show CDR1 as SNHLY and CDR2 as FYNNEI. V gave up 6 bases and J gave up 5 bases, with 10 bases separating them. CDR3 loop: CASRAGGETQYF. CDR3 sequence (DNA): TGTGCCAGCAGGGCGGGCGGGGAGACCCAGTACTTC.

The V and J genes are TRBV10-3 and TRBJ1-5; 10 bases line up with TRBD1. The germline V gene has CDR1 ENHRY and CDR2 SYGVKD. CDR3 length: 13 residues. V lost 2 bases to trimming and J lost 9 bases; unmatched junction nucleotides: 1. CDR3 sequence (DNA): TGTGCCATCAGTGAGGGACAGGGGGGGCCCCAGCATTTT. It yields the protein CAISEGQGGPQHF.

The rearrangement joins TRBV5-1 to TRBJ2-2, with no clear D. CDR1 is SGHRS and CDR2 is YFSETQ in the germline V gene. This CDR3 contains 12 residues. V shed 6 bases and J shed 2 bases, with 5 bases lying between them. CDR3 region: CASTLNTGELFF. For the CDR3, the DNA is TGCGCCAGCACCCTCAACACCGGGGAGCTGTTTTTT.

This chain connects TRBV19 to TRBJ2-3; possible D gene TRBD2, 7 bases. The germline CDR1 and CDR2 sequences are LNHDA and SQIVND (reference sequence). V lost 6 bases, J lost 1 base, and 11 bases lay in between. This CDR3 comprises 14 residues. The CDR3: CASRGAGGTDTQYF. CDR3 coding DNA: TGTGCCAGTAGGGGGGCGGGAGGCACAGATACGCAGTATTTT.